The clone carrying this T cell receptor beta chain was counted between two and nine times. An end of the junction does not agree with germline; a read error may underlie this. From 450 to 550 ng total RNA, TCR beta cDNA was generated with a primer in the constant region. Slightly modified ARM-PCR, run as three nested multiplex PCR rounds, produced the TCR beta libraries. From the multiplex PCR reads, TCRdb called clonotypes with MiXCR, one entry per CDR3 protein. The table shows fewer than 80,000 distinct CDR3 sequences, with 69% occurring only once. The data stem from a study of tumor-infiltrating lymphocytes in primary liver carcinoma. From about 19-30 mg of unsorted bulk tissue, DNA and RNA were co-extracted together. Sequencing was performed on tumor-adjacent normal liver tissue. The receptor's source is a man aged 35 to 55 with primary liver carcinoma and hepatitis B virus infection.

CDR3 in amino acids: CANSQTTSGRDNEQFF. CDR3 nucleotide sequence: TGTGCCAACAGCCAGACGACTAGCGGGAGGGACAATGAGCAGTTCTTC. The chain uses TRBV4-2 and TRBJ2-1, with 14 bases matching TRBD2. Germline lookup yields CDR1 LGHNA and CDR2 YNFKEQ. The length of the CDR3 is 16 residues.